This record looks at one T cell receptor beta chain sequence and its context. Its target is not known. Germline assignment: CDR1 SEHNR and CDR2 FQNEAQ (reference sequence). Trimming cost V 6 bases and J 4 bases; bases outside gene matches: 12. The CDR3 spans 15 residues. This record belongs to a study of graft-versus-host responses after intestinal transplantation. Study-wide context: As for transplant type, recipients had multivisceral, liver-intestinal, or isolated intestinal grafts. Anti-thymocyte globulin was used for induction in all recipients, who then took tacrolimus and steroids for around 3 years. General study results and limits: In recipient marrow, GvH clones were found, and some appeared first in ileum or blood.

Produced via immunoSEQ multiplex PCR; TCRdb's table is partial and in-frame only. The sample holds roughly 90,000 clones, around 89% seen once. This TCR was recovered from a human donor who was the organ donor for an intestinal transplant. The sequences come from unstimulated CD4+ T cells sorted from spleen or lymph node cells, collected before transplant. The chain joins TRBV7-9 to TRBJ2-7; 7 positions match TRBD2. CDR3 bases: TGTGCCAGCAGTTTCTCGTCAAGCGGGGAGTACGAGCAGTACTTC. Protein sequence: CASSFSSSGEYEQYF.